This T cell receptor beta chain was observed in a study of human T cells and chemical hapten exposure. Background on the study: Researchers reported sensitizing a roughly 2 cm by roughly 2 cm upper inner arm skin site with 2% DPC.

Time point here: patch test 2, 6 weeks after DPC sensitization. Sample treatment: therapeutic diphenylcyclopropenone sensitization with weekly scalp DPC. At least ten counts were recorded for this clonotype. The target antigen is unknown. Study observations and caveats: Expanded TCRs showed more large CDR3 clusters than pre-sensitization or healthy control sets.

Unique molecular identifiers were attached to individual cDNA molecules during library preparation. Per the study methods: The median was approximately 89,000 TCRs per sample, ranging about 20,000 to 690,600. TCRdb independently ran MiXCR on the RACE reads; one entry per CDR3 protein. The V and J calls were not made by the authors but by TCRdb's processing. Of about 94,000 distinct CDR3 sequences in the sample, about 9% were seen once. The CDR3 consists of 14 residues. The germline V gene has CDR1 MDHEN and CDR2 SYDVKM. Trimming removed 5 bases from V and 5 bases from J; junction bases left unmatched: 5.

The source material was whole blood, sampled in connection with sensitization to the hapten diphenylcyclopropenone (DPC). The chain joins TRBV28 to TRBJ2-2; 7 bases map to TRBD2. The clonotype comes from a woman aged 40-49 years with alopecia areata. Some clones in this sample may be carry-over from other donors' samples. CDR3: CASSLTGGTGELFF. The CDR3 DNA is TGTGCCAGCAGTCTAACCGGGGGGACCGGGGAGCTGTTTTTT.